Sequencing of this TCR beta chain was carried out in a study of T cells in localized non-small cell lung cancer. Points from the study as a whole: Adjacent uninvolved lung had the highest clonality, suggesting focused antigen responses. Density of T cells in blood, when higher, went with longer overall survival. The study sequenced only one region of the tumor. As a result, intratumor heterogeneity could not be excluded and remains possible. Among the top 100 tumor clones, a median about 60 appeared in adjacent lung.

The assay was immunoSEQ multiplex PCR, and TCRdb's table has in-frame clones only and misses some. This table has tens of thousands of clones, approximately 84% appearing once. V was clipped by 0 bases and J by 3 bases, with 8 bases between them. The CDR3 runs to 14 residues. Germline V gene data show CDR1 as MNHNY and CDR2 as SVGAGI (reference sequence). This clone showed up just once. Its matching antigen is unknown. This rearrangement joins TRBV6-6 to TRBJ2-5, with D unclear. The origin of this receptor is a man aged 40 to 70 with stage I lung adenocarcinoma. This material consisted of peripheral blood, taken before any cancer treatment. Written as DNA, the CDR3 is TGTGCCAGCAGTTACTCCGCCACTAAAGAGACCCAGTACTTC. Encoded protein: CASSYSATKETQYF.